This T cell receptor beta chain originates from a study of cytomegalovirus exposure and HLA in healthy donors. CDR1 is LNHDA and CDR2 is SQIVND in the germline V gene (reference sequence). CDR3 length: 15 residues. Losses at the gene ends were 0 bases for V and 4 bases for J; bases not matched to a gene: 2. PCR primers comprised 60 Vbeta and 13 Jbeta primers. Data came from immunoSEQ multiplex PCR; TCRdb stores just in-frame clones and leaves some out. This sample lists about 52,000 clones; its ten largest clones have approximately 13%. Whole-study findings and limits: There were 150 to 200 TCR beta chains listed as cytomegalovirus-associated. The later analysis indicated that the majority of CMV-associated TCR beta chains appeared HLA-restricted. The study had only CMV serostatus as immune exposure information.

Concerning this clone: The antigen is undetermined.

The V call is TRBV19, the J call TRBJ1-5; 8 bases agree with TRBD1. The specimen was PBMCs. This clonotype was sampled from an older woman in good health and CMV-seropositive. The CDR3 spells CASSIDRGPNQPQHF. The CDR3 nucleotides read TGTGCCAGTAGTATAGACAGGGGGCCGAATCAGCCCCAGCATTTT.